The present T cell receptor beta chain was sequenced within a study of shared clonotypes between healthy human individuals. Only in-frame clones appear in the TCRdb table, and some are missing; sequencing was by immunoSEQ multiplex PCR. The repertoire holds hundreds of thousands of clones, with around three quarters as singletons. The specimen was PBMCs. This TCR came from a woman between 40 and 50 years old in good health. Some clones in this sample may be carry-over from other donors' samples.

CDR3 region: CASSVGGLYEQYF. CDR3 nucleotides: TGTGCCAGCAGTGTAGGGGGGCTGTACGAGCAGTACTTC. The chain has TRBV25-1 and TRBJ2-7; D assignment may be TRBD1 or TRBD2 (6 bases each). CDR3 length equals 13 residues. Germline CDR1 MGHDK, CDR2 SYGVNS. V was cut by 4 bases and J by 4 bases, with 11 bases left in between.